These T cell receptor beta chains were read from a single sample in a study of PD-L1 blockade in urothelial cancer. Using immunoSEQ multiplex PCR, the repertoire was profiled, and TCRdb retains in-frame clones only, with some absent. This table holds around 46,000 clones, roughly 91% found once. The sequencing here drew on PBMCs, taken around atezolizumab (anti-PD-L1) treatment. Every receptor here comes from a man in his sixties with urothelial cancer. Both conserved end residues are part of each CDR3. A D gene is named only where the DNA matches it firmly. Only part of the rows carry a size: once, few, many, or a class if the clone is expanded.

>TRBV6-6|TRBJ2-5|TRBD2|once
CASSYSLGGQETQYF
TGTGCCAGCAGTTACTCCCTCGGGGGGCAAGAGACCCAGTACTTC
>TRBV14|TRBJ1-1|-|-
CASSQAGTSRAFF
TGTGCCAGCAGCCAAGCCGGGACAAGCCGGGCTTTCTTT
>TRBV5-4|TRBJ2-7|TRBD1|-
CASRPGQGREQYF
TGTGCCAGCAGACCCGGACAGGGACGGGAGCAGTACTTC
>TRBV21-1|TRBJ2-7|-|-
CASSSAPWDSSYEQYF
TGTGCCAGCAGCTCGGCCCCCTGGGACAGCTCCTACGAGCAGTACTTC
>TRBV27|TRBJ1-5|TRBD1|-
CASSSQGVGQPQHF
TGTGCCAGCAGTTCACAGGGGGTAGGTCAGCCCCAGCATTTT
>TRBV5-8|TRBJ2-3|-|-
CASSPLDEWHRVGTDTQYF
TGTGCCAGCAGCCCCCTCGATGAATGGCACAGGGTTGGCACAGATACGCAGTATTTT
>TRBV5-4|TRBJ2-5|TRBD1|-
CASSPYRGTQYF
TGTGCCAGCAGCCCTTACAGGGGGACCCAGTACTTC
>TRBV7-2|TRBJ1-2|-|-
CASSLETGNYGYTF
TGTGCCAGCAGCTTAGAAACAGGGAACTATGGCTACACCTTC
>TRBV19|TRBJ2-3|-|-
CASSIQGGKADTQYF
TGTGCCAGTAGTATACAGGGGGGAAAAGCAGATACGCAGTATTTT
>TRBV6-5|TRBJ1-1|TRBD1|-
CASSYRTGATNTEAFF
TGTGCCAGCAGCTACCGGACAGGGGCCACTAACACTGAAGCTTTCTTT
>TRBV28|TRBJ2-7|TRBD2|once
CASSSAGTSSYEQYF
TGTGCCAGCAGTTCCGCCGGGACTAGCTCCTACGAGCAGTACTTC
>TRBV28|TRBJ1-5|TRBD1|-
CASLLQGMGNQPQHF
TGTGCCAGCCTACTACAGGGGATGGGCAATCAGCCCCAGCATTTT
>TRBV7-2|TRBJ2-1|TRBD1|once
CASSLLRRGQSIRGEQFF
TGTGCCAGCAGCTTACTCCGCAGGGGGCAAAGTATTCGGGGTGAGCAGTTCTTC
>TRBV5-1|TRBJ2-1|-|-
CASKELSTYNEQFF
TGCGCCAGCAAGGAGCTATCAACCTACAATGAGCAGTTCTTC
>TRBV18|TRBJ2-7|-|-
CASSPPSLPYEQYF
TGTGCCAGCTCACCACCTAGTCTTCCCTACGAGCAGTACTTC
>TRBV19|TRBJ1-5|-|-
CASTHVTSGFSNQPQHF
TGTGCCAGTACCCATGTCACGTCGGGGTTTAGCAATCAGCCCCAGCATTTT
>TRBV27|TRBJ2-5|TRBD1|-
CAPEGDRDRGWETQYF
TGTGCCCCGGAGGGGGACCGGGACAGGGGTTGGGAGACCCAGTACTTC
>TRBV5-5|TRBJ1-2|TRBD1|-
CASSRGGGEPYGYTF
TGTGCCAGCAGCCGCGGAGGGGGCGAGCCCTATGGCTACACCTTC
>TRBV10-2|TRBJ1-1|-|-
CASKQGNTEAFF
TGCGCCAGCAAACAGGGTAACACTGAAGCTTTCTTT
>TRBV30|TRBJ2-7|TRBD2|-
CAWMGAGVYEQYF
TGTGCCTGGATGGGCGCGGGGGTTTACGAGCAGTACTTC
>TRBV18|TRBJ2-7|-|-
CASSRGAATYEQYF
TGTGCCAGCTCCCGCGGGGCGGCGACTTACGAGCAGTACTTC
>TRBV6-5|TRBJ1-1|-|-
CASSYEMNTEAFF
TGTGCCAGCAGTTACGAGATGAACACTGAAGCTTTCTTT
>TRBV18|TRBJ1-1|TRBD1|-
CASSPPGQARGEAFF
TGTGCCAGCTCACCACCCGGACAGGCCAGGGGTGAAGCTTTCTTT
>TRBV6-5|TRBJ1-3|TRBD1|-
CASTHQQGPIYF
TGTGCCAGCACCCACCAACAGGGGCCCATATATTTT
>TRBV6-5|TRBJ2-5|TRBD1|once
CASSPGRGLGTQYF
TGTGCCAGCAGTCCCGGTAGGGGGCTTGGGACCCAGTACTTC
>TRBV10-1|TRBJ2-3|-|-
CASNDGGNTQYF
TGCGCCAGCAACGATGGGGGGAATACGCAGTATTTT
>TRBV15|TRBJ1-2|-|-
CATSRDTLGGGYTF
TGTGCCACCAGCAGGGACACCCTGGGTGGTGGCTACACCTTC
>TRBV18|TRBJ1-4|TRBD1|-
CASSPVDDRDNEKLFF
TGTGCCAGCTCACCTGTCGACGACAGGGATAATGAAAAACTGTTTTTT
>TRBV2|TRBJ2-5|TRBD2|-
CASSQRTSGRSQETQYF
TGTGCCAGCAGTCAAAGGACTAGCGGGAGAAGCCAAGAGACCCAGTACTTC
>TRBV5-6|TRBJ2-3|TRBD2|-
CASSPLAGTSGTSTDTQYF
TGTGCCAGCAGCCCACTTGCCGGGACTAGCGGGACGAGCACAGATACGCAGTATTTT
>TRBV10-1|TRBJ2-2|-|-
CASSPIQNTGELFF
TGCGCCAGCAGCCCGATACAAAACACCGGGGAGCTGTTTTTT
>TRBV19|TRBJ1-1|-|-
CASSQTVNTEAFF
TGTGCCAGTAGTCAAACAGTTAACACTGAAGCTTTCTTT
>TRBV19|TRBJ1-5|-|-
CASSPRTVAVQPQHF
TGTGCCAGTAGTCCCCGGACAGTTGCAGTTCAGCCCCAGCATTTT
>TRBV7-2|TRBJ2-7|-|-
CASSLAPQHSYEQYF
TGTGCCAGCAGCTTAGCGCCACAACACTCCTACGAGCAGTACTTC
>TRBV5-1|TRBJ1-1|-|once
CASSLVGDLVTAFF
TGCGCCAGCAGCTTGGTTGGAGACCTGGTAACAGCTTTCTTT
>TRBV6-5|TRBJ2-1|-|-
CASSYSFSLDYNEQFF
TGTGCCAGCAGTTACTCGTTCTCCCTAGACTACAATGAGCAGTTCTTC
>TRBV7-6|TRBJ2-1|-|-
CASSLTSVYNEQFF
TGTGCCAGCAGCCTAACCTCTGTCTACAATGAGCAGTTCTTC
>TRBV5-6|TRBJ2-4|TRBD2|once
CASSSGGGVLNIQYF
TGTGCCAGCAGCTCCGGCGGGGGGGTGTTAAACATTCAGTACTTC
>TRBV7-2|TRBJ2-3|-|-
CASSQGWSGGTDTQYF
TGTGCCAGCAGCCAGGGGTGGAGCGGGGGCACAGATACGCAGTATTTT
>TRBV5-4|TRBJ2-3|TRBD1|-
CASSLGQGVTDTQYF
TGTGCCAGCAGCTTGGGACAGGGGGTCACAGATACGCAGTATTTT
>TRBV5-1|TRBJ1-3|TRBD1|-
CASSLDSGTGVSGNTIYF
TGCGCCAGCAGCTTGGATTCCGGGACAGGGGTCTCTGGAAACACCATATATTTT
>TRBV6-1|TRBJ2-2|-|-
CASSDGGNTGELFF
TGTGCCAGCAGTGACGGGGGTAACACCGGGGAGCTGTTTTTT
>TRBV5-4|TRBJ2-1|-|-
CASSLERGSAYNEQFF
TGTGCCAGCAGCTTGGAAAGGGGATCCGCCTACAATGAGCAGTTCTTC
>TRBV7-9|TRBJ2-3|-|-
CASSLGGPGSLTDTQYF
TGTGCCAGCAGCTTAGGAGGGCCCGGCAGTCTCACAGATACGCAGTATTTT
>TRBV7-2|TRBJ2-1|TRBD2|few
CASSLGLAAGGPGQFF
TGTGCCAGCAGCTTAGGGTTAGCAGCGGGAGGGCCTGGGCAGTTCTTC
>TRBV10-3|TRBJ1-3|-|-
CAISETVRTDGNTIYF
TGTGCCATCAGTGAAACTGTTAGGACAGATGGGAACACCATATATTTT
>TRBV11-2|TRBJ1-2|-|-
CASSTIVRGNYGYTF
TGTGCCAGCAGCACCATCGTTAGGGGAAACTATGGCTACACCTTC
>TRBV2|TRBJ2-3|TRBD2|-
CASSEPGVAGLTDTQYF
TGTGCCAGCAGTGAACCAGGAGTAGCGGGGCTCACAGATACGCAGTATTTT
>TRBV11-3|TRBJ2-1|TRBD1|-
CASSLGGTGKPNNEQFF
TGTGCCAGCAGCTTAGGAGGGACAGGGAAACCTAACAATGAGCAGTTCTTC
>TRBV6-1|TRBJ2-1|-|once
CASSEVNEQFF
TGTGCCAGCAGTGAAGTAAATGAGCAGTTCTTC
>TRBV18|TRBJ1-2|TRBD1|-
CASSPRTGGHFGYTF
TGTGCCAGCTCACCACGGACAGGGGGGCATTTTGGCTACACCTTC
>TRBV19|TRBJ1-1|-|-
CASSIRHREGNTEAFF
TGTGCCAGTAGTATACGGCACAGGGAGGGAAACACTGAAGCTTTCTTT
>TRBV7-3|TRBJ2-1|-|-
CASSFRAGQSNEQFF
TGTGCCAGCAGCTTCCGAGCCGGACAGTCCAATGAGCAGTTCTTC
>TRBV5-4|TRBJ2-2|-|-
CASSLALGGVAGELFF
TGTGCCAGCAGCTTGGCCTTAGGCGGGGTTGCCGGGGAGCTGTTTTTT
>TRBV27|TRBJ2-7|TRBD2|-
CASSGLAGGTYEQYF
TGTGCCAGCTCTGGGCTAGCGGGAGGAACCTACGAGCAGTACTTC